The entry below describes one TCR beta chain. The table lists this clone with a count of one. The clone's antigen remains unknown. It has no much larger one-base neighbor in the sample; base qualities were not kept. This specimen includes other DNA sequences encoding the same CDR3. TCRbeta CDR3 regions were amplified from genomic DNA by means of the immunoSEQ Assay, a bias-controlled multiplex PCR. For the original study's pipeline: The number of nucleated cells in each sample was estimated by amplification of reference gene primers within the assay. To quantify the absolute abundance of each unique TCRbeta CDR3 rearrangement, sequence reads were collapsed and filtered. For each sample, productive Simpson clonality was calculated as the square root of Simpson's diversity index over productive rearrangements. Sourced from immuneACCESS, this table was stored by TCRdb with only in-frame sequences that have V and J called. A share of the clones is absent; for the studies checked, an unresolved V gene accounts for under half, and the remainder has no known explanation. V, J and clone size reflect that table, while D and trimming were determined from the DNA. This sample gives over 150,000 clones in total; about 90% of them show up just once. The ten top clones hold 7% of the sample.

The data originate from a study of blood T cell repertoires in COVID-19 (TCRdb year 2020). Study-wide context: Samples covering the acute and convalescent phases of COVID-19 were provided by collaborators in the United States, Italy and Spain. The prospective study material was composed of cDNA or gDNA derived from T cells, B-cell-depleted T cells, or PBMCs. Subjects who had been exposed to COVID-19, were actively infected with it, or had recovered from it provided the deeply sampled blood TCRbeta repertoires that made up the dataset. The repertoires were released in a freely available public database meant as a resource for research on the immune response to SARS-CoV-2. Samples came from the ongoing ImmuneRACE study (first 160 participants) plus 1,254 subjects from 6 global collaborators. Nearly every sample came with metadata listing a de-identified subject ID, COVID-19 status, age in years and sex. HLA class I and class II types, where available, came from metadata supplied by the sample provider rather than from assay-based typing. Study-wide findings and limitations: The amount of clinical and demographic metadata varied by source and participant and was provided uncurated.

Participants in the prospective study were enrolled through a virtual design, were aged about 18 to 90 years, and lived in some 24 United States geographic areas. In the prospective study, cohorts were assigned on the basis of participant-reported clinical history obtained from a screening survey and a study questionnaire. ImmuneRACE Cohort 3 recovered participants were defined by two consecutive negative NP/OP PCR tests, healthcare professional clearance, or symptom resolution. In the prospective study, whole blood, serum and a nasopharyngeal or oropharyngeal swab were collected from each participant by mobile phlebotomists. Participants in the prospective study had the option to provide additional blood draws and questionnaires over a 2-month period. Prospective study blood samples were shipped either frozen or at room temperature before DNA extraction. Its CDR3 holds 14 amino acids, cysteine through phenylalanine. The retained sequence is limited to the CDR3, 42 bases, with the frame set at the first base. Looking up the germline V gene (reference sequence) yields CDR1 GTSNPN and CDR2 SVGIG. Trimming takes 0 bases from V and 2 bases from J, and the germline ends sit 11 bases apart.

Rearrangement joined TRBV30 to TRBJ2-7; the D segment could be TRBD1, given 5 matching bases. Sequencing used PBMCs or T cells enriched from blood (not recorded which). This receptor was taken from a woman in her forties or fifties who had recovered from COVID-19. The CDR3 has the sequence CAWSVGQGAYEQYF. The nucleotides read TGTGCCTGGAGTGTAGGGCAGGGCGCCTACGAGCAGTACTTC. Supplemented by the reference TRBV30 and TRBJ2-7 proteins around the CDR3, the complete variable domain is SQTIHQWPATLVQPVGSPLSLECTVEGTSNPNLYWYRQAAGRGLQLLFYSVGIGQISSEVPQNLSASRPQDRQFILSSKKLLLSDSGFYLCAWSVGQGAYEQYFGPGTRLTVT.